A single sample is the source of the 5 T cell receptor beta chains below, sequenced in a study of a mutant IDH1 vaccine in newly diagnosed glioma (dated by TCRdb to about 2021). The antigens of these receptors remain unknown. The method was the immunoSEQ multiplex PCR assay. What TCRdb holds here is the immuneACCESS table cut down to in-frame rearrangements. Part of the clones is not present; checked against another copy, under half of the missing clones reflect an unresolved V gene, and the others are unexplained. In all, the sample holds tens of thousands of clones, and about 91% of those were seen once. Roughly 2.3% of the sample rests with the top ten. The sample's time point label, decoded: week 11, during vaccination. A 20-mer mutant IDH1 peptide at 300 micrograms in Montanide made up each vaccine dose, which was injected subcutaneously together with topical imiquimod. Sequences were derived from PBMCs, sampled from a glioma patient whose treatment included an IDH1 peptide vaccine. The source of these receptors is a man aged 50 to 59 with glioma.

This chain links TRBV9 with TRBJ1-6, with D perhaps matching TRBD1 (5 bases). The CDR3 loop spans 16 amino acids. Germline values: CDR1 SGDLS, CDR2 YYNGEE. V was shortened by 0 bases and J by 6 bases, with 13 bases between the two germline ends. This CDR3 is CASSVGIQGGNSPLHF. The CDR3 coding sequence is TGTGCCAGCAGCGTAGGTATTCAGGGTGGTAATTCACCCCTCCACTTT.

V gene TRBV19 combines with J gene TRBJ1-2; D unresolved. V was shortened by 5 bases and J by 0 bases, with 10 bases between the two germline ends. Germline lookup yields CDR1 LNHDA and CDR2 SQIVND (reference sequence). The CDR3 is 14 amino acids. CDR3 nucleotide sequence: TGTGCCAGTAGTCAAAGGGCAGCTAACTATGGCTACACCTTC. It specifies CASSQRAANYGYTF.

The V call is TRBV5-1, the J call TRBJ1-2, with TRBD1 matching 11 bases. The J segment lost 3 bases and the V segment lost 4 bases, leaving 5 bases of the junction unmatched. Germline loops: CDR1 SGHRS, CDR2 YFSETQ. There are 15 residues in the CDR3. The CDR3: CASSNRTGGYYGYTF. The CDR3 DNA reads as TGCGCCAGCAGCAACAGGACAGGGGGCTACTATGGCTACACCTTC.

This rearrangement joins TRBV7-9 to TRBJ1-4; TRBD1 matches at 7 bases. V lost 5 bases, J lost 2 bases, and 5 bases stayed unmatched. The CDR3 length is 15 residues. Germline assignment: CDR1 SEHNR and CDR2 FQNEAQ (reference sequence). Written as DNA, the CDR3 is TGTGCCAGCAGCGTAGTACAGGGGACTAATGAAAAACTGTTTTTT. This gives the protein CASSVVQGTNEKLFF.

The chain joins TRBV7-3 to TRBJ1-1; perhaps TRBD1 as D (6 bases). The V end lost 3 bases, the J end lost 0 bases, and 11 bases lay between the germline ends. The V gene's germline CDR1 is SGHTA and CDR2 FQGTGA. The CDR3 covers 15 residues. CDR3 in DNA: TGTGCCAGCAGCTTGCAGGGGAAAATGAACACTGAAGCTTTCTTT. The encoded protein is CASSLQGKMNTEAFF.